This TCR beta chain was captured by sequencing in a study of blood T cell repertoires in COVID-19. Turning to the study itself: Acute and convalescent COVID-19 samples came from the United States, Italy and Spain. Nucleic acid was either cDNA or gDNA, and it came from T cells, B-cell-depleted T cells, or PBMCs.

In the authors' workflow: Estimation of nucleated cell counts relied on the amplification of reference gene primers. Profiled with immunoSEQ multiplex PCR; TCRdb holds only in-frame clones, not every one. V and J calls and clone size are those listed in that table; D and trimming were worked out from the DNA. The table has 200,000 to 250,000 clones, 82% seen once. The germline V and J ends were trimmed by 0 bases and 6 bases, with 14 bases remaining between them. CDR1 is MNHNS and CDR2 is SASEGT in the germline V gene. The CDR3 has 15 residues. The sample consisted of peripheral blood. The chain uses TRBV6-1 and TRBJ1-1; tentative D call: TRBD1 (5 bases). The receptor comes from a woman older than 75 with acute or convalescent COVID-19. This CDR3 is CASSEALRGAAEAFF. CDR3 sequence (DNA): TGTGCCAGCAGTGAAGCCTTAAGGGGCGCAGCTGAAGCTTTCTTT.